This T cell receptor (beta chain) was sequenced for a study of glioma-infiltrating T cells after dendritic cell vaccination. Here immunoSEQ multiplex PCR was the method, and the copy in TCRdb shows in-frame clones only, minus some. The sample consists of about 99,000 clones, 65% to 85% of them appearing once. The sample's time point: after dendritic cell vaccination, including at tumor progression/relapse. The germline CDR1 and CDR2 sequences are MNHNS and SASEGT. This CDR3 is built from 15 residues. V lost 8 bases to trimming and J lost 0 bases, with 17 bases between them. The material sequenced was blood, taken after dendritic cell vaccination. The TCR was taken from a human donor with glioblastoma. The chain carries TRBV6-1 and TRBJ2-7; D is perhaps TRBD2 (6 bases). As DNA, the CDR3 is TGTGCCAGCGGGCTGGGGAGGCGGAACTCCTACGAGCAGTACTTC. It yields the protein CASGLGRRNSYEQYF.